This paragraph reports one TCR beta chain. Its antigen is undetermined. The sample is drawn from a study of OX40 agonist ivuxolimab in advanced cancers. As for the study in general: Of mixed ages from roughly 23 to 85 and averaging about 65 years, the group was approximately 84% male. Prior anti-PD-1, anti-PD-L1 or anti-CTLA-4 therapy was allowed; 35% to 40% had some.

Some clones are missing from TCRdb's copy, which holds only in-frame ones; the method was immunoSEQ multiplex PCR. The sample includes about 59,000 clones, more than 70% of them seen just once. Systemic immunosuppression or a history of autoimmune disease excluded patients. General study findings and limits: Both CD4+ and CD8+ T cell populations in blood had undergone clonal expansion by week 6 at 0.1 to 3.0 mg/kg.

CDR1 MGHRA and CDR2 YSYEKL come from the germline V gene. The V gene lost 0 bases and the J gene lost 8 bases, with 19 bases spanning the gap. The CDR3 sequence is 16 residues long. This rearrangement joins TRBV4-1 to TRBJ1-2; D uncertain. The sequence derives from an adult with an advanced solid tumor such as melanoma, head and neck, liver or kidney cancer. The source was CD4+ or CD8+ T cells sorted from blood, collected in a trial of the OX40 agonist ivuxolimab. The CDR3 nucleotides are TGCGCCAGCAGCCAAGATCGTAGAGGGAAAAAAGGGGGCTACACCTTC. Amino acid sequence: CASSQDRRGKKGGYTF.